This TCR beta chain is drawn from a study of PD-L1 blockade in urothelial cancer. Study-wide background: Male sex and bladder-origin urothelial cancer characterized about 90% of the roughly 30 patients. Individuals in the cohort had been given 0 to 3 earlier chemotherapy regimens. General study results and limits: Pretreatment peripheral blood TCR clonality that fell below the median predicted better survival among the patients studied.

Germline V CDR1 and CDR2: SGHNT, YENEEA. The CDR3 covers 13 residues. V was pared by 8 bases and J by 2 bases, with 11 bases between. The table came from immunoSEQ multiplex PCR; TCRdb's copy has only in-frame clones and leaves some out. The data show more than 35,000 clones, with more than 85% seen just once and 11% held by the top ten. Details on this clone: The target antigen is unknown.

Regarding time point: pretreatment peripheral blood. The source was PBMCs, collected around atezolizumab (anti-PD-L1) treatment. The origin of this receptor is an older woman with urothelial cancer. The chain employs TRBV11-3 and TRBJ2-3; D not resolved. The CDR3 DNA reads as TGTGCCAGCTCAGCAGGCTCCACAGATACGCAGTATTTT. It codes for CASSAGSTDTQYF. Using reference TRBV11-3 and TRBJ2-3 for the parts outside the CDR3, the full variable domain is EAGVVQSPRYKIIEKKQPVAFWCNPISGHNTLYWYLQNLGQGPELLIRYENEEAVDDSQLPKDRFSAERLKGVDSTLKIQPAELGDSAVYLCASSAGSTDTQYFGPGTRLTVL.